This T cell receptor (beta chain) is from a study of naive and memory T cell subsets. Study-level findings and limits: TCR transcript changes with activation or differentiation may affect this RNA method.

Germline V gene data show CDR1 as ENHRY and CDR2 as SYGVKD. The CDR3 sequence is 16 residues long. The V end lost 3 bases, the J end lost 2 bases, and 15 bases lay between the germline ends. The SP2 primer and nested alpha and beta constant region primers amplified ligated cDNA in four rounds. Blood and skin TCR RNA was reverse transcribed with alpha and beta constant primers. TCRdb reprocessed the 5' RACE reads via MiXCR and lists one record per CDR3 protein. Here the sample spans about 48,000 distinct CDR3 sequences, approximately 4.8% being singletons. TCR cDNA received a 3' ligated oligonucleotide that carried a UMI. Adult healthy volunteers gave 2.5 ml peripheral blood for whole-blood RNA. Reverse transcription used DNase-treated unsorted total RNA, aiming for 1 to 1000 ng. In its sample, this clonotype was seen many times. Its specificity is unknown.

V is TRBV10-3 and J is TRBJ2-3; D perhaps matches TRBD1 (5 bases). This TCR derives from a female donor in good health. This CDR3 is CAISDPFDSTTDTQYF. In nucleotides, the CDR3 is TGTGCCATCAGTGACCCCTTCGACAGTACCACAGATACGCAGTATTTT.